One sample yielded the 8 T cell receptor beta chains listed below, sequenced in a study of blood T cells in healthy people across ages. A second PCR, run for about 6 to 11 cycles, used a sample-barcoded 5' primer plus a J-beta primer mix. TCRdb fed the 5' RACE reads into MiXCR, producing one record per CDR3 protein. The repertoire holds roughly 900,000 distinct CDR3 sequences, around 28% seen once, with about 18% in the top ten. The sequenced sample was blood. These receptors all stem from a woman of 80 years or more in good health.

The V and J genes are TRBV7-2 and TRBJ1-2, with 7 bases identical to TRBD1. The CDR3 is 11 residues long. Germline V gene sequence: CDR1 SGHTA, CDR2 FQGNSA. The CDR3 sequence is CARQGDYGYTF. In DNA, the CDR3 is TGTGCGAGACAGGGAGACTATGGCTACACCTTC.

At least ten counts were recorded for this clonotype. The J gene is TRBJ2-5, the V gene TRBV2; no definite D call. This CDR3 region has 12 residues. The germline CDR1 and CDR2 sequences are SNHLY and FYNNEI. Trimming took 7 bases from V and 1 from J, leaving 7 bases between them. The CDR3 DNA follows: TGTGCCAGCAAGTCAGTCCAAGAGACCCAGTACTTC. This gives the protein CASKSVQETQYF.

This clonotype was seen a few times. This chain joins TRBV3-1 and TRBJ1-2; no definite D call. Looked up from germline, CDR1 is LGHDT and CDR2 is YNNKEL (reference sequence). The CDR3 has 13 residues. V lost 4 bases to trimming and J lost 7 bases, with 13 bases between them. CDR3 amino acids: CASSLTPKGGYTF. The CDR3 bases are TGTGCCAGCAGCCTAACCCCAAAGGGTGGCTACACCTTC.

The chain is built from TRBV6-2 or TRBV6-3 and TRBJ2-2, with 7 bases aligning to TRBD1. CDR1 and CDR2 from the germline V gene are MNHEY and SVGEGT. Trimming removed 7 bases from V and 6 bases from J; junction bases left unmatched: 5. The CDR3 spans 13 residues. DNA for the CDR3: TGTGCCAGCAAACAGACAGGGCCCGGGGAGCTGTTTTTT. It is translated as CASKQTGPGELFF.

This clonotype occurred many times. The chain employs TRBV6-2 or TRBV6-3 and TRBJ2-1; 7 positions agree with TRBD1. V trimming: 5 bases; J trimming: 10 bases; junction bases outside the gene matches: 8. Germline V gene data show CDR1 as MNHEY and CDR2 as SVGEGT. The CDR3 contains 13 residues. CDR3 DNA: TGTGCCAGCAGTGAACAGGGGAAGTTCGAGCAGTTCTTC. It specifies CASSEQGKFEQFF.

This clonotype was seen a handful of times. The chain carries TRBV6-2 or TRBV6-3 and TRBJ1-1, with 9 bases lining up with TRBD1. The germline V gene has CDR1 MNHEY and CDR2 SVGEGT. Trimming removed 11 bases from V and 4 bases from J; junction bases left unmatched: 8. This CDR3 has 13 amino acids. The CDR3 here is CALRQGGGTEAFF. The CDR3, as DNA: TGTGCCCTTCGACAGGGGGGCGGCACTGAAGCTTTCTTT.

The CDR3 sequence: CAWSSGSSRGNQPQHF. CDR3 sequence (DNA): TGTGCCTGGAGTAGTGGGTCCTCCAGGGGCAATCAGCCCCAGCATTTT. The V call is TRBV30, the J call TRBJ1-5, with D maybe TRBD1 (5 bases). The V end was cut by 2 bases, the J end by 2 bases, with 16 bases between. The CDR3 spans 16 residues. CDR1 GTSNPN and CDR2 SVGIG come from the germline V gene (reference sequence).

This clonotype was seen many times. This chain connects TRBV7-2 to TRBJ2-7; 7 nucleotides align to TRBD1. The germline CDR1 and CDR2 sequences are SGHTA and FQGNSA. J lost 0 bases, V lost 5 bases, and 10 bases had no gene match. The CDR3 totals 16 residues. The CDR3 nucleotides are TGTGCCAGCAGCCCCAGGGACAGCTTTAGCTCCTACGAGCAGTACTTC. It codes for CASSPRDSFSSYEQYF.